This T cell receptor (beta chain) derives from a study of shared clonotypes between healthy human individuals. Study-wide results and limits: Represented diversity, genetic and exposure-history alike, was limited by few donors.

Donors, without exception, were Caucasian adults residing in Nashville, Tennessee. This clone was counted a single time. Its antigen remains unknown. Samples underwent the assay at deep level. The method was immunoSEQ multiplex PCR; TCRdb's version includes in-frame clones alone and lacks a portion of them. The table has about half a million clones, roughly 85% seen once; the top ten hold approximately 12%. The CDR3 runs to 13 residues. Trimming cost V 4 bases and J 7 bases, with 17 bases left between them. CDR1 is SQVTM, CDR2 ANQGSEA, per germline. The rearrangement links TRBV29-1 to TRBJ2-7; perhaps TRBD2 as D (6 bases). Sequencing input: PBMCs. The TCR was taken from a woman between 35 and 50 years old in good health. Some clones in this sample may be carry-over from other donors' samples. CDR3 sequence (DNA): TGCAGCGTTGGTGTAGGAGGGGCGGAAGAGCAGTACTTC. Translating it yields CSVGVGGAEEQYF.